The next 22 T cell receptor beta chains were all read from a single sample in a study of regulatory T cells in long-lasting Graves disease. The sample's time point: persistent/refractory GD, antithyroid drugs over 5 years with positive TRAb. RNA isolated from PBMCs was used to make the TCR library. Arm-PCR of CDR3 regions with iRepertoire HTBI primers generated TCR beta libraries. TCRdb ran MiXCR on the multiplex PCR reads and lists one entry per CDR3 protein. The data contain around 450,000 distinct CDR3 sequences, about a fifth of them singletons. The sequenced sample was peripheral blood mononuclear cells (PBMCs), obtained when the disease was refractory, from a patient treated with antithyroid drugs. These receptors were taken from a female donor with Graves disease.

CDR3: CASSYSRGGWGRGKESPLHF. The CDR3 region has the DNA TGTGCCAGCAGTTACTCGAGGGGAGGTTGGGGTCGGGGAAAGGAATCACCCCTCCACTTT. The V call is TRBV6-5, the J call TRBJ1-6, with D possibly matching TRBD1 (5 bases). Germline V gene data show CDR1 as MNHEY and CDR2 as SVGAGI. The CDR3 loop spans 20 amino acids. V was cut by 0 bases and J by 10 bases, with 28 bases left in between.

This clonotype was observed at least ten times. The genes are TRBV29-1 and TRBJ1-4; 8 nucleotides align to TRBD1. Losses at the gene ends were 5 bases for V and 4 bases for J; bases not matched to a gene: 6. Looked up from germline, CDR1 is SQVTM and CDR2 is ANQGSEA. The CDR3 spans 14 residues. CDR3 bases: TGCAGCGTTCGTGGACAGGGCTTTAATGAAAAACTGTTTTTT. Translated: CSVRGQGFNEKLFF.

The rearrangement uses TRBV24-1 and TRBJ2-1; D is ambiguous. Germline CDR1 and CDR2: KGHDR and SFDVKD. V shed 4 bases and J shed 0 bases, with 15 bases lying between them. The CDR3 sequence is 17 residues long. CDR3 sequence: CATSDPATESSYNEQFF. The CDR3, as DNA: TGTGCCACCAGTGACCCTGCGACGGAGAGCTCCTACAATGAGCAGTTCTTC.

This chain connects TRBV28 to TRBJ2-3, with 9 positions matching TRBD1. J was trimmed by 7 bases and V by 8 bases; bases with no gene match: 10. The CDR3 has 14 amino acids. CDR1 MDHEN and CDR2 SYDVKM come from the germline V gene. CDR3 nucleotide sequence: TGTGCCAGCGGAGGGGGACAGGGAAGTAATACGCAGTATTTT. Protein: CASGGGQGSNTQYF. The complete variable domain, with remaining parts taken from reference TRBV28 and TRBJ2-3, reads DVKVTQSSRYLVKRTGEKVFLECVQDMDHENMFWYRQDPGLGLRLIYFSYDVKMKEKGDIPEGYSVSREKKERFSLILESASTNQTSMYLCASGGGQGSNTQYFGPGTRLTVL.

This chain connects TRBV19 to TRBJ2-7; the D gene is possibly TRBD2 (6 bases). The CDR3 is 14 amino acids. The germline V and J ends were trimmed by 6 bases and 5 bases, with 17 bases remaining between them. From germline, CDR1 is LNHDA and CDR2 SQIVND (reference sequence). In nucleotides, the CDR3 is TGTGCCAGTAGCTCCCCGGGGGTTCGGAACGAGCAGTACTTC. Translation gives CASSSPGVRNEQYF.

This clonotype was recorded a few times. The V call is TRBV6-1, the J call TRBJ1-2; TRBD1 aligns across 7 bases. This CDR3 has 14 residues. Trimming cost V 7 bases and J 5 bases; bases outside gene matches: 10. CDR1 is MNHNS, CDR2 SASEGT, per germline. CDR3 nucleotides: TGTGCCAGCACCAGGGGGACGATGGGGTATGGCTACACCTTC. Its translation: CASTRGTMGYGYTF.

This clonotype was counted at least ten times. The chain is built from TRBV10-3 and TRBJ1-4; maybe TRBD1 (5 bases). CDR1 ENHRY and CDR2 SYGVKD come from the germline V gene. The CDR3 covers 13 residues. V was pared by 10 bases and J by 8 bases, with 17 bases between. CDR3 sequence reads: CATRSGDGEKLFF. The CDR3 DNA reads as TGTGCCACCCGGTCGGGGGATGGAGAAAAACTGTTTTTT.

This clonotype occurred many times. The J gene is TRBJ2-7, the V gene TRBV28, with a possible D match to TRBD1 (6 bases). Germline lookup yields CDR1 MDHEN and CDR2 SYDVKM. Trimming cost V 8 bases and J 2 bases, with 16 bases left between them. This CDR3 has 14 amino acids. DNA for the CDR3: TGTGCCAGCCGTTCTGGGACACCAACCTACGAGCAGTACTTC. It encodes CASRSGTPTYEQYF.

This clonotype was picked up many times. The chain combines TRBV6-9 with TRBJ1-6; 10 bases match TRBD1. The CDR3 has 15 amino acids. Germline CDR1 MNHGY, CDR2 SVAAGI. The junction had 4 bases not matched to a gene; V was cut back by 3 bases and J by 8 bases. CDR3: CASSYPGTGDSPLHF. The CDR3 DNA sequence: TGTGCCAGCAGTTACCCCGGGACAGGGGATTCACCCCTCCACTTT.

This clonotype was recorded a few times. The V gene is TRBV5-5, the J gene TRBJ2-1; the D is unclear. The length of the CDR3 is 12 residues. Trimming shortened V by 4 bases and J by 9 bases, and 11 bases separated the two germline ends. Germline-derived CDR1 and CDR2 are SGHKS and YYEKEE (reference sequence). The CDR3 protein is CASSLQYFEQFF. The CDR3 region has the DNA TGTGCCAGCAGCCTCCAGTATTTTGAGCAGTTCTTC.

This clonotype turned up a few times. CDR3 residues: CASSPPLYQPQHF. CDR3 in DNA: TGTGCCAGCAGCCCTCCCTTATATCAGCCCCAGCATTTT. The V call is TRBV5-8, the J call TRBJ1-5, with unresolved D. The CDR3 length is 13 residues. CDR1 SGHTS and CDR2 YDEGEE come from the germline V gene. The germline V and J ends were trimmed by 4 bases and 5 bases, with 10 bases remaining between them.

There are many counts of this clonotype. In DNA, the CDR3 is TGTGCCAGTAGTATGTTGGAACAGCTGGTCGCTGAAGCTTTCTTT. Protein product: CASSMLEQLVAEAFF. The J gene is TRBJ1-1, the V gene TRBV19, with D uncertain. Germline CDR1 LNHDA, CDR2 SQIVND (reference sequence). Trimming removed 3 bases from V and 6 bases from J, with 17 bases in between. The CDR3 has 15 residues.

This clonotype has more than one count but fewer than ten. The chain has TRBV9 and TRBJ2-7; D may be TRBD1 (5 bases). This CDR3 region has 15 residues. V lost 7 bases and J lost 0, with 17 bases in between. Per the germline V gene, CDR1 is SGDLS and CDR2 is YYNGEE. The CDR3 sequence is CASGAGQSSSYEQYF. Here the CDR3 DNA reads TGTGCCAGCGGGGCCGGCCAGTCCTCCTCCTACGAGCAGTACTTC.

This clonotype has more than one count but fewer than ten. The rearrangement joins TRBV19 to TRBJ1-5; D might be TRBD1 (5 bases). Trimming took 5 bases from V and 7 from J, leaving 9 bases between them. CDR3 length: 12 residues. CDR1 and CDR2 from the germline V gene are LNHDA and SQIVND (reference sequence). The CDR3: CASSRRDQPQHF. The DNA for the CDR3 is TGTGCCAGTAGTCGTAGGGACCAGCCCCAGCATTTT.

V and J are TRBV18 and TRBJ1-2; 9 bases are shared with TRBD1. CDR3 size: 15 residues. CDR1 is KGHSH, CDR2 LQKENI, per germline. With V trimmed by 6 bases and J by 3 bases, 8 bases remained unmatched. Written as DNA, the CDR3 is TGTGCCAGCTCGCCCCGGGACAGGGAGGACTATGGCTACACCTTC. This gives the protein CASSPRDREDYGYTF.

This clonotype was detected only a few times. The chain links TRBV5-1 to TRBJ1-4; D might be TRBD1 (6 bases). Trimming removed 0 bases from V and 4 bases from J, with 7 bases in between. CDR3 length: 14 residues. The germline CDR1 and CDR2 sequences are SGHRS and YFSETQ. The CDR3 sequence is CASSLGQDNEKLFF. CDR3 sequence (DNA): TGCGCCAGCAGCTTGGGACAGGATAATGAAAAACTGTTTTTT.

This clonotype was observed a few times. The chain has TRBV5-6 and TRBJ2-6; no definite D call. The V end lost 5 bases, the J end lost 0 bases, and 6 bases lay between the germline ends. The CDR3 is 14 amino acids. Germline assignment: CDR1 SGHDT and CDR2 YYEEEE. The CDR3 coding sequence is TGTGCCAGCAGTGGATACTCTGGGGCCAACGTCCTGACTTTC. This codes for CASSGYSGANVLTF.

V usage is TRBV5-1 and J usage is TRBJ2-7, with D unresolved. The CDR3 has 17 amino acids. Between the trimmed V and J ends, which lost 1 base and 2 bases, there was a span of 19 bases. CDR1 and CDR2 (germline): SGHRS, YFSETQ. CDR3 nucleotide sequence: TGCGCCAGCAGCTTGAGTCCGGATGGCGGATTGCCCTACGAGCAGTACTTC. Its protein is CASSLSPDGGLPYEQYF. The full variable domain, rest sourced from reference TRBV5-1 and TRBJ2-7, is KAGVTQTPRYLIKTRGQQVTLSCSPISGHRSVSWYQQTPGQGLQFLFEYFSETQRNKGNFPGRFSGRQFSNSRSEMNVSTLELGDSALYLCASSLSPDGGLPYEQYFGPGTRLTVT.

This clonotype was seen only a few times. This chain connects TRBV20-1 to TRBJ2-7, with D tentatively TRBD2 (5 bases). This CDR3 is built from 14 residues. Germline CDR1 and CDR2: DFQATT and SNEGSKA (reference sequence). Trimming shortened V by 5 bases and J by 0 bases, and 14 bases separated the two germline ends. The CDR3 bases are TGCAGTGCTTGGCTAAGCGGCTACTCCTACGAGCAGTACTTC. It encodes CSAWLSGYSYEQYF.

The chain has TRBV20-1 and TRBJ2-6; D possibly matches TRBD1 or TRBD2 (5 bases each). Germline assignment: CDR1 DFQATT and CDR2 SNEGSKA (reference sequence). V was clipped by 4 bases and J by 0 bases, with 19 bases between them. This CDR3 contains 18 residues. The CDR3 coding sequence is TGCAGTGCTACCCCGTTGGGGGTAGGCCACTCTGGGGCCAACGTCCTGACTTTC. Its translation: CSATPLGVGHSGANVLTF.

Many counts were recorded for this clonotype. The chain combines TRBV12-3 or TRBV12-4 with TRBJ1-2; maybe TRBD1 (5 bases). The length of the CDR3 is 12 residues. V lost 8 bases and J lost 5, with 12 bases in between. CDR3: CASSSGLYGYTF. The CDR3 coding sequence is TGTGCCAGCTCTTCGGGACTTTATGGCTACACCTTC.

This clonotype appeared many times. The chain links TRBV7-2 to TRBJ2-7; D possibly corresponds to TRBD2 (5 bases). Germline CDR1 SGHTA, CDR2 FQGNSA. This CDR3 is built from 14 residues. The germline V and J ends were trimmed by 3 bases and 5 bases, with 14 bases remaining between them. The CDR3, as DNA: TGTGCCAGCAGCTTCGGGATTCTGCCCCACGAGCAGTACTTC. Protein: CASSFGILPHEQYF.